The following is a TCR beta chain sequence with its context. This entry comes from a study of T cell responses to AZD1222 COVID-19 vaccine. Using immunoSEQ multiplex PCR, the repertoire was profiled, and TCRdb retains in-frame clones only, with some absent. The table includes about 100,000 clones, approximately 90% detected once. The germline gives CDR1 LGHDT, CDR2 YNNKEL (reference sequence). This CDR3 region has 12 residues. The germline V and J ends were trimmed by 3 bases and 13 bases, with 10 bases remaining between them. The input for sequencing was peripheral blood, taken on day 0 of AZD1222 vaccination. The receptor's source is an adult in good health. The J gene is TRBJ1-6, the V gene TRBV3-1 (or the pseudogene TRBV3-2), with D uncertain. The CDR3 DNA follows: TGTGCCAGCAGCCAGGGAGTATCGCCCCTCCACTTT. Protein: CASSQGVSPLHF.